This TCR beta chain was found in a study of blood T cell repertoires in COVID-19. At the level of the study: Sources were T cells, B-cell-depleted T cells, or PBMCs; the material itself was cDNA or gDNA.

Assay used: immunoSEQ multiplex PCR; TCRdb lists only in-frame clones, some missing. Counted here are some 130,000 clones, around nine tenths occurring once; the ten biggest clones make up about an eighth. Looked up from germline, CDR1 is LNHDA and CDR2 is SQIVND (reference sequence). V lost 4 bases to trimming and J lost 7 bases; unmatched junction nucleotides: 8. This CDR3 has 15 residues. Sequences were obtained from peripheral blood. The sequence derives from a woman aged 65 to 85 with COVID-19, enrolled during active disease. V usage is TRBV19 and J usage is TRBJ1-4; TRBD1 matches at 8 bases. The CDR3 loop reads CASSNHRGSAEKLFF. Here the CDR3 DNA reads TGTGCCAGTAGTAACCACAGGGGGTCTGCTGAAAAACTGTTTTTT. Combining the CDR3 with reference TRBV19 and TRBJ1-4 gives the whole variable domain DGGITQSPKYLFRKEGQNVTLSCEQNLNHDAMYWYRQDPGQGLRLIYYSQIVNDFQKGDIAEGYSVSREKKESFPLTVTSAQKNPTAFYLCASSNHRGSAEKLFFGSGTQLSVL.